The clone carrying this TCR beta chain appeared a few times. The V segment lost 5 bases and the J segment 9 bases; nucleotides outside the gene matches: 13. This CDR3 comprises 13 residues. Germline CDR1 is GTSNPN and CDR2 is SVGIG (reference sequence). This entry belongs to a study of blood T cell repertoires in COVID-19. Overall study: From T cells, B-cell-depleted T cells, or PBMCs came the material, which was cDNA or gDNA.

One Seattle source followed patients from active infection through their disease course. Original processing notes: Reference gene primer amplification gave estimated nucleated cell counts. Measured with immunoSEQ multiplex PCR; TCRdb has only the in-frame clones, and not every one. The V and J calls and clone size were taken over from that table, and D and trimming were inferred from the DNA. The sample includes 450,000 or so clones, roughly 89% of them seen just once. What was sequenced was peripheral blood. The receptor's source is a man aged 18 to 29 with COVID-19, enrolled during active disease. V usage is TRBV30 and J usage is TRBJ2-7, with TRBD1 matching 7 bases. CDR3 in amino acids: CAWALRQGGVQYF. The DNA for the CDR3 is TGTGCCTGGGCCCTCCGACAGGGTGGCGTGCAGTACTTC.